The 15 T cell receptor beta chains listed next were all sequenced from one sample in a study of B cell selection in AIRE deficiency (dated by TCRdb to the late 2010s). For sorting, regulatory T cells were defined as CD4+CD25hiCD127low/negative cells. Libraries came from the immunoSEQ multiplex PCR assay. The clones in this table, taken by TCRdb from immuneACCESS, are in-frame only. Not every clone is retained; where verified, under half of the shortfall comes from an unresolved V gene, and the cause of the rest is unknown. The sample data list 20,000 to 25,000 clones, and about 94% of these were observed just once. Of the sample, less than 2% falls within the top ten clones. Sequencing input: Tregs sorted from PBMCs. The receptors originated from a human donor with AIRE deficiency.

This clone has just one count. This chain joins TRBV7-3 and TRBJ1-2, with D tentatively TRBD1 (5 bases). Germline CDR1 SGHTA, CDR2 FQGTGA. The CDR3 is 17 amino acids. V gave up 2 bases and J gave up 4 bases, with 20 bases separating them. In DNA, the CDR3 is TGTGCCAGCAGCTTATCGGTCGGGGGATGGAATACCTATGGCTACACCTTC. This translates into CASSLSVGGWNTYGYTF.

The V gene is TRBV5-1, the J gene TRBJ1-1, with a possible D match to TRBD1 (5 bases). Germline V lookup: CDR1 SGHRS, CDR2 YFSETQ. V was pared by 3 bases and J by 5 bases, with 5 bases between. The CDR3 runs 11 residues. The CDR3 here is CASSWGTEAFF. For the CDR3, the DNA is TGCGCCAGCAGCTGGGGGACTGAAGCTTTCTTT.

This chain uses TRBV5-6 with TRBJ1-4; D is unresolved. This CDR3 contains 13 residues. The germline V gene has CDR1 SGHDT and CDR2 YYEEEE. Trimming pared 6 bases from V and 4 bases from J, leaving 10 bases between. The CDR3 bases are TGTGCCAGCATGTATAGAAGTAATGAAAAACTGTTTTTT. It encodes CASMYRSNEKLFF.

CDR3 residues: CASSLAPAGGTDTQYF. The CDR3 region has the DNA TGCGCCAGCAGCTTGGCCCCAGCGGGGGGCACAGATACGCAGTATTTT. V and J are TRBV5-1 and TRBJ2-3; 8 bases are a match to TRBD2. The CDR3 is 16 amino acids. Looked up from germline, CDR1 is SGHRS and CDR2 is YFSETQ. V shed 0 bases, J shed 1 base, and the junction held 4 bases outside the gene matches.

The V gene is TRBV7-6, the J gene TRBJ2-7, with D possibly matching TRBD1 (5 bases). CDR1 and CDR2 (germline): SGHVS, FNYEAQ. The CDR3 is made up of 14 amino acids. V lost 2 bases and J 0 bases, leaving 8 bases between the germline ends. The CDR3 region has the DNA TGTGCCAGCAGCTTACTGACAGACTCCTACGAGCAGTACTTC. Its translation is CASSLLTDSYEQYF.

On this clone itself: An end of the junction does not agree with germline; a read error may underlie this. The J gene is TRBJ2-5, the V gene TRBV7-2; weak D call: TRBD2 (6 bases). Germline V gives CDR1 SGHTA, CDR2 FQGNSA. There are 16 residues in the CDR3. CDR3 loop: CANSLFPPGAGETQYF. DNA for the CDR3: TGTGCCAACAGCTTATTCCCCCCGGGAGCTGGGGAGACCCAGTACTTC.

This clone was detected only once. V gene TRBV20-1 combines with J gene TRBJ2-7; D call uncertain. This CDR3 contains 11 residues. The germline CDR1 and CDR2 sequences are DFQATT and SNEGSKA (reference sequence). The V and J ends lost 1 base and 3 bases respectively, with 4 bases between them. The CDR3 coding sequence is TGCAGTGCTAGAGTTTACTACGAGCAGTACTTC. This sequence encodes CSARVYYEQYF.

This chain uses TRBV6-4 with TRBJ2-1; 7 positions agree with TRBD2. The CDR3 is 16 residues long. CDR1 is MRHNA and CDR2 is SNTAGT in the germline V gene. V lost 6 bases to trimming and J lost 8 bases; unmatched junction nucleotides: 16. CDR3 nucleotides: TGTGCCAGCAGCCCCCTAGTGTCGGGAGGTTTAGATGAGCAGTTCTTC. Translated, it gives CASSPLVSGGLDEQFF.

The rearrangement uses TRBV28 and TRBJ2-1; the match to TRBD2 covers 9 bases. The CDR3 has 16 amino acids. Germline V gene data show CDR1 as MDHEN and CDR2 as SYDVKM. Unmatched junction bases numbered 10, after V lost 3 bases and J lost 7 bases. The chain's CDR3 is CASSFISGSNPNEQFF. The CDR3 DNA sequence: TGTGCCAGCAGTTTTATTAGCGGGAGCAATCCTAATGAGCAGTTCTTC. Variable domain in full (rest from reference TRBV28 and TRBJ2-1): DVKVTQSSRYLVKRTGEKVFLECVQDMDHENMFWYRQDPGLGLRLIYFSYDVKMKEKGDIPEGYSVSREKKERFSLILESASTNQTSMYLCASSFISGSNPNEQFFGPGTRLTVL.

The V call is TRBV7-6, the J call TRBJ2-1; TRBD2 might be the D (6 bases). Germline CDR1 is SGHVS and CDR2 is FNYEAQ. This CDR3 has 17 amino acids. The V and J ends lost 0 bases and 5 bases respectively, with 17 bases between them. The CDR3 coding sequence is TGTGCCAGCAGCTTAGCTTCCCCCGGGAGTGTCAACAATGAGCAGTTCTTC. Translation gives CASSLASPGSVNNEQFF.

This clone was observed a single time. This chain links TRBV30 with TRBJ2-3; tentative D call: TRBD2 (6 bases). The germline gives CDR1 GTSNPN, CDR2 SVGIG (reference sequence). The CDR3 is made up of 13 amino acids. CDR3 bases: TGTCTCGCGGGACGCGAACTAGCAGATACGCAGTATTTT. Its translation: CLAGRELADTQYF.

The chain combines TRBV25-1 with TRBJ1-2, with TRBD1 as a possible D gene (5 bases). The V end was cut by 7 bases, the J end by 0 bases, with 9 bases between. CDR1 and CDR2 from the germline V gene are MGHDK and SYGVNS. The CDR3 runs 13 residues. CDR3 amino acids: CASKGDANYGYTF. The CDR3, as DNA: TGTGCCAGCAAAGGGGACGCTAACTATGGCTACACCTTC.

The chain employs TRBV11-2 and TRBJ2-3, with 8 positions matching TRBD2. V lost 6 bases to trimming and J lost 5 bases; unmatched junction nucleotides: 4. Germline V gene data show CDR1 as SGHAT and CDR2 as FQNNGV. This CDR3 is 13 amino acids long. The CDR3 protein is CASRSTSGDTQYF. The CDR3 coding sequence is TGTGCCAGCAGATCAACTAGCGGAGATACGCAGTATTTT.

This clone was seen only a few times. This chain joins TRBV7-2 and TRBJ1-3; D gene ambiguous. V lost 4 bases and J lost 8, with 9 bases in between. Per the germline V gene, CDR1 is SGHTA and CDR2 is FQGNSA. This CDR3 comprises 12 residues. CDR3 protein: CASSWREHTIYF. CDR3 DNA sequence: TGTGCCAGCAGCTGGAGGGAGCACACCATATATTTT.

This chain connects TRBV29-1 to TRBJ2-3; no clear D gene. Trimming removed 1 base from V and 3 bases from J, with 5 bases in between. The CDR3 runs 12 residues. CDR1 is SQVTM and CDR2 is ANQGSEA in the germline V gene. The CDR3 region is CSVEGNTDTQYF. The CDR3 region has the DNA TGCAGCGTTGAAGGCAATACAGATACGCAGTATTTT.